Listed below are T cell receptor beta chains from one sample, sequenced in a study of blood T cell repertoires in COVID-19. TCRdb keeps only in-frame clones here, not all; method: immunoSEQ multiplex PCR. The profile covers fewer than 700,000 clones, with about 89% appearing a single time and under 8.5% taken by the ten largest. Material: peripheral blood. These receptors originate from a woman in her 50s with COVID-19, enrolled during active disease. Each CDR3 is given with its conserved first and last residue. D genes are given only for firm matches.

length: 15; D: -; V: TRBV10-1; CDR3: CASKIRGAWTTEAFF
length: 16; D: -; V: TRBV27; CDR3: CASSAGGGPSNQPQHF
length: 15; D: -; V: TRBV19; CDR3: CASIKSSTSGNTIYF
length: 15; D: -; V: TRBV5-1; CDR3: CASSFQQGRVEKLFF
length: 17; D: TRBD1; V: TRBV10-3; CDR3: CAISELGTGGVTGELFF
length: 16; D: TRBD1; V: TRBV5-6; CDR3: CASSLKDRGPNTEAFF
length: 16; D: -; V: TRBV12-5; CDR3: CASGLVYRGTYNEQFF
length: 14; D: -; V: TRBV7-9; CDR3: CASTKDSSGNTIYF
length: 15; D: -; V: TRBV4-1; CDR3: CASSGFPRRSTEAFF
length: 13; D: -; V: TRBV5-6; CDR3: CASTDGLTYGYTF
length: 13; D: -; V: TRBV5-4; CDR3: CASSSPSTDTQYF
length: 13; D: -; V: TRBV5-1; CDR3: CASSLSSATEAFF
length: 13; D: -; V: TRBV3-1/TRBV3-2; CDR3: CASSFQRDGGYTF
length: 12; D: -; V: TRBV5-1; CDR3: CASSLDRDEQYF
length: 15; D: TRBD1; V: TRBV3-1/TRBV3-2; CDR3: CASSQKGGQGAEAFF
length: 13; D: -; V: TRBV5-1; CDR3: CASSLGANTEAFF
length: 15; D: TRBD1; V: TRBV7-9; CDR3: CASRGGQGDNSPLHF
length: 11; D: -; V: TRBV11-2; CDR3: CASSLGEKLFF
length: 14; D: TRBD1; V: TRBV5-4; CDR3: CASSRDRGGEKLFF
length: 15; D: TRBD1; V: TRBV19; CDR3: CASNPQGPTGIGQYF
length: 16; D: -; V: TRBV10-3; CDR3: CAISDFSRLRSYEQYF
length: 13; D: -; V: TRBV30; CDR3: CAWSSTGVETQYF
length: 15; D: -; V: TRBV11-2; CDR3: CASSLAHSGYPEAFF
length: 13; D: -; V: TRBV30; CDR3: CAWSVGEGGKLFF
length: 14; D: TRBD2; V: TRBV15; CDR3: CATSRLAGAYEQYF
length: 15; D: TRBD1; V: TRBV2; CDR3: CASRGNRGSGYEQYF
length: 12; D: -; V: TRBV6-1; CDR3: CASRIDGSGYTF
length: 14; D: TRBD2; V: TRBV3-1/TRBV3-2; CDR3: CASSQGVGRNIQYF
length: 14; D: -; V: TRBV2; CDR3: CASKGAGDYNEQFF
length: 15; D: TRBD2; V: TRBV11-2; CDR3: CASSLFLLAGDTQYF
length: 15; D: -; V: TRBV5-1; CDR3: CASSWGQPATDTQYF
length: 14; D: -; V: TRBV6-5; CDR3: CASKTDGVHQPQHF